This TCR beta chain was profiled in a study of regulatory T cells in long-lasting Graves disease. Concerning this clonotype itself: Its specificity is not known.

This CDR3 has 14 amino acids. Germline CDR1 SGHRS, CDR2 YFSETQ. V lost 7 bases to trimming and J lost 1 base, with 12 bases between them. Through Arm-PCR of CDR3 regions and iRepertoire HTBI primers, TCR beta libraries were built. TCRdb re-analysed the multiplex PCR reads in MiXCR, keeping a single row per CDR3 protein. The profile shows a few hundred thousand distinct CDR3 sequences, about 13% of them singletons. Study-level points and caveats: TRBV28, TRBJ1-2 and TRBJ2-5 were segments that persistent disease favored. The sample size was small, and this may have reduced accuracy.

Described time point: newly diagnosed GD, antithyroid drugs for less than 3 months. The authors made the TCR library using RNA they extracted from PBMCs. It was American Thyroid Association guidelines that determined Graves' disease diagnosis. These sequences were also reported in another study, on T cells in Graves' hyperthyroidism and ophthalmopathy. That source notes: HTBI primers were used for first-round RT-PCR of the TCR CDR3.

This receptor was obtained from a young man with Graves disease. The sequences come from peripheral blood mononuclear cells (PBMCs), collected at new diagnosis, from a patient treated with antithyroid drugs. The rearrangement links TRBV5-1 to TRBJ2-4, with D perhaps given as TRBD1 or TRBD2 (5 bases each). The CDR3 DNA sequence: TGCGCCAGCGCAGGGAGTGGGGCCAAAAACATTCAGTACTTC. Translation gives CASAGSGAKNIQYF.